Following are 22 T cell receptor beta chains from one sample sequenced in a study of T cells in Graves' hyperthyroidism and ophthalmopathy. Amplification of TCR beta CDR3 regions was performed using RNA transcripts as template. HTBI primers were the set used in a first-round RT-PCR of the TCR CDR3. TCRdb re-derived calls from the multiplex PCR reads in MiXCR, one entry per CDR3 protein. The table records approximately 400,000 distinct CDR3 sequences, around 20% of them present only once. Input material: blood. These receptors came from a man aged 18 to 30 with Graves' ophthalmopathy.

On this clonotype itself: A read error may be the cause here, since a much bigger clone is one base away. This CDR3 is missing its conserved last phenylalanine or tryptophan, likely due to a read error. The chain recombines TRBV28 with TRBJ1-6, with no clear D. This CDR3 contains 14 residues. The germline V and J ends were trimmed by 6 bases and 5 bases, with 11 bases remaining between them. Germline values: CDR1 MDHEN, CDR2 SYDVKM. The CDR3 DNA reads as TGTGCCAGCAGATTCCAGAGCAATAATTCACCCCTCCACCTT. The encoded protein is CASRFQSNNSPLHL.

The chain couples TRBV24-1 to TRBJ2-7; D is uncertain. The CDR3 length is 15 residues. Germline V gene sequence: CDR1 KGHDR, CDR2 SFDVKD. Trimming left V 2 bases short and J 6 bases short, with 16 bases between. For the CDR3, the DNA is TGTGCCACCAGTGATTCAGCCCTTGGGGTGGGCGAGCAGTACTTC. Its translation is CATSDSALGVGEQYF.

The chain employs TRBV24-1 and TRBJ2-2; 8 bases fit TRBD2. The CDR3 is made up of 17 amino acids. Germline CDR1 reads KGHDR; CDR2 reads SFDVKD. V lost 4 bases, J lost 2 bases, and 8 bases stayed unmatched. CDR3 in DNA: TGTGCCACCAGTGACCGAATTAGCGGGGCCAACACCGGGGAGCTGTTTTTT. It codes for CATSDRISGANTGELFF.

This clonotype has only a few counts. The genes are TRBV6-1 and TRBJ2-5; D may be TRBD1 or TRBD2 (6 bases each). V was cut by 6 bases and J by 1 base, with 21 bases left in between. Germline V gives CDR1 MNHNS, CDR2 SASEGT. The CDR3 covers 17 residues. The CDR3 region is CASSRGIEGGLQETQYF. The CDR3 bases are TGTGCCAGCAGCCGAGGGATAGAGGGGGGCCTCCAAGAGACCCAGTACTTC.

This CDR3 is CASSVASGEQQFF. CDR3 in DNA: TGTGCCAGCAGCGTAGCTAGCGGGGAACAGCAGTTCTTC. The chain couples TRBV9 to TRBJ2-1; TRBD2 aligns across 9 bases. Germline V gene lookup returns CDR1 SGDLS and CDR2 YYNGEE. The CDR3 contains 13 residues. V was clipped by 0 bases and J by 11 bases; unmatched bases: 3.

This clonotype was counted ten times or more. The chain is built from TRBV2 and TRBJ2-7, with D tentatively TRBD2 (5 bases). V shed 1 base and J shed 6 bases, with 22 bases lying between them. Germline loops: CDR1 SNHLY, CDR2 FYNNEI. The CDR3 sequence is 17 residues long. The CDR3 coding sequence is TGTGCCAGCAGTGAAGGCCTAAGGAAGCGCGAGGGCTCCGAGCAGTACTTC. Translating it yields CASSEGLRKREGSEQYF.

Comment on this clonotype: At one boundary the junction diverges from the germline segment, which might be a read error. V gene TRBV28 combines with J gene TRBJ1-2; a weak D match, TRBD1 (6 bases). The CDR3 sequence is 12 residues long. Germline CDR1 is MDHEN and CDR2 is SYDVKM. As DNA, the CDR3 is TGTGCCAGCAGCCGGACAGACTATGGCTACGCCTTC. Amino acids: CASSRTDYGYAF.

This clonotype was recorded at least ten times. The chain couples TRBV11-2 to TRBJ2-7, with D uncertain. Germline V gene sequence: CDR1 SGHAT, CDR2 FQNNGV. CDR3 length equals 12 residues. V shed 5 bases and J shed 0 bases, with 5 bases lying between them. The CDR3 here is CASSQSSYEQYF. In DNA, the CDR3 is TGTGCCAGCAGCCAGAGCTCCTACGAGCAGTACTTC.

This clonotype was recorded many times. The genes are TRBV5-6 and TRBJ1-4; D gene unclear. CDR3 length: 14 amino acids. From germline, CDR1 is SGHDT and CDR2 YYEEEE. V was pared by 4 bases and J by 0 bases, with 7 bases between. CDR3: CASSQQPTNEKLFF. The CDR3 DNA follows: TGTGCCAGCAGCCAGCAACCAACTAATGAAAAACTGTTTTTT.

On this clonotype: A much larger clone sits a single nucleotide away, making a read error possible. V usage is TRBV6-1 and J usage is TRBJ1-1; D ambiguous. Germline assignment: CDR1 MNHNS and CDR2 SASEGT. This CDR3 has 13 residues. The CDR3 loop reads CASSQSENTGAFF. The DNA of the CDR3 is TGTGCCAGCAGTCAAAGCGAGAACACTGGAGCTTTCTTT.

This clonotype was recorded at least ten times. V and J are TRBV7-9 and TRBJ2-1; no clear D gene. The V end lost 5 bases, the J end lost 7 bases, and 6 bases lay between the germline ends. Germline V gives CDR1 SEHNR, CDR2 FQNEAQ (reference sequence). The CDR3 is 11 amino acids. CDR3 sequence reads: CASSPENEQFF. The CDR3 DNA reads TGTGCCAGCAGCCCCGAGAATGAGCAGTTCTTC.

This clonotype was counted a few times. The DNA for the CDR3 is TGTGCCAGCTCGTACGGAACTAATCAGCCCCAGCATTTT. It codes for CASSYGTNQPQHF. V usage is TRBV2 and J usage is TRBJ1-5; D unresolved. The germline V gene has CDR1 SNHLY and CDR2 FYNNEI. CDR3 length: 13 residues. The V gene lost 8 bases and the J gene lost 4 bases, with 12 bases spanning the gap.

Only a few counts were recorded for this clonotype. V usage is TRBV6-1 and J usage is TRBJ1-4; D possibly corresponds to TRBD1 (5 bases). The CDR3 has 15 amino acids. The germline V gene has CDR1 MNHNS and CDR2 SASEGT. Trimming cost V 5 bases and J 8 bases, with 18 bases left between them. As DNA, the CDR3 is TGTGCCAGCAGTAGGTGGGGAGGGACGGACGAAAAACTGTTTTTT. This encodes CASSRWGGTDEKLFF.

A word on this clonotype: This may arise from a read error, as a much more abundant clone is one base away. The rearrangement joins TRBV12-3 or TRBV12-4 to TRBJ1-1; D is perhaps TRBD1 (5 bases). V lost 8 bases and J lost 1, with 14 bases in between. This CDR3 is built from 14 residues. CDR3 protein: CASALREANTEAFF. CDR3 DNA sequence: TGTGCCAGCGCCCTCAGGGAGGCGAACACTGAAGCTTTCTTT.

There are many counts of this clonotype. V usage is TRBV4-2 and J usage is TRBJ1-4; D call uncertain. Germline V gene lookup returns CDR1 LGHNA and CDR2 YNFKEQ. The germline V and J ends were trimmed by 1 base and 4 bases, with 7 bases remaining between them. This CDR3 spans 14 amino acids. In DNA form, the CDR3 reads TGTGCCAGCAGCCAAGTCGGCCATAATGAAAAACTGTTTTTT. Translation: CASSQVGHNEKLFF.

The CDR3 region is CSARDYTYEQYF. The CDR3 nucleotides read TGCAGTGCTCGGGACTACACTTACGAGCAGTACTTC. The chain has TRBV20-1 and TRBJ2-7, with 7 bases aligning to TRBD2. The germline V gene has CDR1 DFQATT and CDR2 SNEGSKA (reference sequence). With V trimmed by 5 bases and J by 4 bases, 5 bases remained unmatched. The CDR3 length is 12 residues.

V usage is TRBV19 and J usage is TRBJ2-2; 8 bases agree with TRBD1. Germline assignment: CDR1 LNHDA and CDR2 SQIVND (reference sequence). Losses at the gene ends were 4 bases for V and 8 bases for J; bases not matched to a gene: 15. The CDR3 length is 17 residues. The CDR3: CASSTQGARNPTGELFF. CDR3 DNA: TGTGCCAGTAGTACGCAGGGGGCGCGAAATCCGACGGGGGAGCTGTTTTTT.

This clonotype appeared a few times. This chain connects TRBV20-1 to TRBJ2-7, with D hard to call. Looked up from germline, CDR1 is DFQATT and CDR2 is SNEGSKA (reference sequence). V was pared by 0 bases and J by 0 bases, with 6 bases between. The CDR3 contains 13 residues. CDR3 bases: TGCAGTGCTAGAGATTCGTTCTCCTACGAGCAGTACTTC. It yields the protein CSARDSFSYEQYF.

This clonotype was counted many times. The chain joins TRBV3-1 to TRBJ1-2; no reliable D call. This CDR3 contains 14 residues. V gave up 1 base and J gave up 2 bases, with 8 bases separating them. Germline CDR1 reads LGHDT; CDR2 reads YNNKEL (reference sequence). In DNA, the CDR3 is TGTGCCAGCAGCCAAGGGAACGGAAACTATGGCTACACCTTC. Amino acid sequence: CASSQGNGNYGYTF.

This clonotype came up many times. The J gene is TRBJ2-5, the V gene TRBV2; TRBD2 agrees at 9 bases. J gave up 2 bases and V 2 bases, and 3 bases lay outside the gene matches. The CDR3 runs to 15 residues. The germline V gene encodes CDR1 SNHLY and CDR2 FYNNEI. CDR3 residues: CASSELAGKQETQYF. For the CDR3, the DNA is TGTGCCAGCAGTGAACTAGCGGGGAAACAAGAGACCCAGTACTTC.

As for this clonotype: It may be a read error: a sequence one base away is much more abundant. The chain joins TRBV11-2 to TRBJ2-2, with a possible D match to TRBD1 (6 bases). Germline V lookup: CDR1 SGHAT, CDR2 FQNNGV. This CDR3 contains 16 residues. Trimming pared 5 bases from V and 2 bases from J, leaving 15 bases between. CDR3 nucleotide sequence: TGTGCCAGCAGCATACAGGGTTATGTCAACACCGGGGAGCTGTTTTTT. Translation gives CASSIQGYVNTGELFF. Full variable domain (remainder filled in from reference TRBV11-2 and TRBJ2-2): EAGVAQSPRYKIIEKRQSVAFWCNPISGHATLYWYQQILGQGPKLLIQFQNNGVVDDSQLPKDRFSAERLKGVDSTLKIQPAKLEDSAVYLCASSIQGYVNTGELFFGEGSRLTVL.

The chain is built from TRBV27 and TRBJ2-7; 8 bases are a match to TRBD2. In germline, CDR1 is MNHEY, CDR2 SMNVEV (reference sequence). The CDR3 length is 14 residues. The V segment lost 4 bases and the J segment 4 bases; nucleotides outside the gene matches: 6. The CDR3 sequence: CASSSIGGGYEQYF. The CDR3 coding sequence is TGTGCCAGCAGTTCCATTGGCGGGGGGTACGAGCAGTACTTC.